A single sample is the source of the 10 T cell receptor beta chains below, sequenced in a study of control samples from healthy donors and cancer patients. TCRdb keeps only in-frame clones here, not all; method: immunoSEQ multiplex PCR. In the table there are around 130,000 clones, about 88% of which are singletons. The specimen sequenced was blood. The receptors derive from a man between 45 and 60 years old in good health.

V usage is TRBV24-1 and J usage is TRBJ2-6; the match to TRBD2 covers 8 bases. V trimming: 2 bases; J trimming: 0 bases; junction bases outside the gene matches: 5. The CDR3 loop spans 18 amino acids. The germline gives CDR1 KGHDR, CDR2 SFDVKD. Written as DNA, the CDR3 is TGTGCCACCAGTGATTCTCTAGCGGGTCCCTCTGGGGCCAACGTCCTGACTTTC. It codes for CATSDSLAGPSGANVLTF.

CDR3 in amino acids: CASSLIGGGVLEAFF. In nucleotides, the CDR3 is TGTGCCAGCAGTTTGATCGGCGGGGGCGTTCTTGAAGCTTTCTTT. V and J are TRBV28 and TRBJ1-1, with D possibly being TRBD1 (6 bases). This CDR3 is 15 amino acids long. Between the trimmed V and J ends, which lost 3 bases and 7 bases, there was a span of 18 bases. Germline values: CDR1 MDHEN, CDR2 SYDVKM.

V usage is TRBV6-1 and J usage is TRBJ2-1; 10 bases line up with TRBD2. The trim removed 1 base at V and 4 bases at J, leaving 10 bases unmatched. The CDR3 is 18 amino acids. Germline lookup yields CDR1 MNHNS and CDR2 SASEGT. The CDR3: CASSEGGGSGGQYNEQFF. The CDR3 bases are TGTGCCAGCAGTGAAGGTGGGGGTAGCGGGGGGCAGTACAATGAGCAGTTCTTC.

The chain has TRBV2 and TRBJ1-2; 8 positions agree with TRBD1. This CDR3 has 12 residues. Per the germline V gene, CDR1 is SNHLY and CDR2 is FYNNEI. With 4 bases clipped from V and 10 bases from J, the junction kept 5 bases outside the gene matches. CDR3 region: CASSGTGFSYTF. The CDR3 coding sequence is TGTGCCAGCAGTGGGACAGGGTTCTCCTACACCTTC.

The chain uses TRBV24-1 and TRBJ2-7; D is perhaps TRBD2 (6 bases). Germline CDR1 and CDR2: KGHDR and SFDVKD. The V end lost 1 base, the J end lost 6 bases, and 9 bases lay between the germline ends. This CDR3 has 13 residues. The CDR3 nucleotides are TGTGCCACCAGTGATTTACGGGGGAGCGAGCAGTACTTC. Protein sequence: CATSDLRGSEQYF.

The V gene is TRBV5-4, the J gene TRBJ2-7; TRBD2 matches at 9 bases. CDR1 is SGHNT and CDR2 is YYREEE in the germline V gene (reference sequence). There are 14 residues in the CDR3. Germline trimming cut 9 bases from V and 6 bases from J; bases unmatched to any gene: 13. CDR3 bases: TGTGCCACCAAGCAAGCGGGGGGCCAACTCGAGCAGTACTTC. Translation gives CATKQAGGQLEQYF.

This chain connects TRBV24-1 to TRBJ2-1; a weak D match, TRBD1 (6 bases). This CDR3 region has 14 residues. V was clipped by 4 bases and J by 8 bases, with 14 bases between them. From germline, CDR1 is KGHDR and CDR2 SFDVKD. CDR3 DNA sequence: TGTGCCACCAGTGACCCCGCCAGGGGATATGAGCAGTTCTTC. As protein: CATSDPARGYEQFF.

This clone qualifies as medium-sized. The V and J genes are TRBV18 and TRBJ2-5, with D possibly matching TRBD2 (6 bases). The length of the CDR3 is 15 residues. CDR1 and CDR2 from the germline V gene are KGHSH and LQKENI. The V end was cut by 1 base, the J end by 5 bases, with 14 bases between. The CDR3 DNA reads TGTGCCAGCTCACCACTTCTCTCGAGCGGGGAGACCCAGTACTTC. Translation gives CASSPLLSSGETQYF.

This chain uses TRBV7-8 with TRBJ1-5; no reliable D call. The V and J ends lost 2 bases and 1 base respectively, with 3 bases between them. The CDR3 covers 13 residues. Germline loops: CDR1 SGHVS, CDR2 FQNEAQ. CDR3 region: CASSLFSNQPQHF. Written as DNA, the CDR3 is TGTGCCAGCAGCTTATTCAGCAATCAGCCCCAGCATTTT.

The chain links TRBV28 to TRBJ2-1, with a possible D match to TRBD2 (5 bases). Trimming took 7 bases from V and 2 from J, leaving 12 bases between them. CDR3 length: 14 amino acids. The germline gives CDR1 MDHEN, CDR2 SYDVKM. The CDR3 region is CASTSRAAYNEQFF. CDR3 DNA: TGTGCCAGCACATCGCGGGCTGCCTACAATGAGCAGTTCTTC.